The subject of this entry is one TCR beta chain. The antigen is undetermined. This CDR3 has 13 residues. V was pared by 5 bases and J by 5 bases, with 5 bases of the junction left unmatched. Germline CDR1 is SGHNT and CDR2 is YYREEE (reference sequence). The entry originates in a study of beta chain features in type 1 diabetes. Across the whole study: Patients did not differ from healthy donors in age, gender or cell yield. All samples yielded around 99 million examined sorted cells.

The authors reverse transcribed all of the isolated RNA, so sequencing captured expressed TCRB transcripts. Here immunoSEQ multiplex PCR was the method, and the copy in TCRdb shows in-frame clones only, minus some. Of some 200,000 clones listed, roughly 16% were seen once; the top ten hold approximately 0.081%. Findings and caveats of the study: Type 1 diabetes patients showed a moderate but significant shortening of TCRB CDR3s in all four CD4+ subsets. Whether TCRB rearrangement is influenced by HLA type was left unresolved in this analysis. Although PCR might favor shorter templates, it would do so equally in patients and controls.

V and J are TRBV5-4 and TRBJ2-3; TRBD2 aligns across 7 bases. The source of this sequence is a man aged 30 to 39 with type 1 diabetes. The specimen sequenced was naive CD4+ T cells from blood. CDR3 residues: CASRSSGGDTQYF. CDR3 nucleotides: TGTGCCAGCAGGTCTAGCGGCGGAGATACGCAGTATTTT.